Detailed here is one TCR beta chain. What it binds is unknown. This CDR3 comprises 13 residues. Trimming shortened V by 2 bases and J by 4 bases, and 8 bases separated the two germline ends. Germline V lookup: CDR1 SGHTA, CDR2 FQGNSA. Data came from immunoSEQ multiplex PCR; TCRdb stores just in-frame clones and leaves some out. The table includes 70,000 to 90,000 clones, around nine tenths detected once. The data stem from a study of OX40 agonist ivuxolimab in advanced cancers. Study context: Partial responses occurred in three patients (one hepatocellular carcinoma, two cutaneous melanoma).

General observations from the study: The investigators did not determine what antigen specificity the expanded peripheral T cells had. Normalized expansion of T-cell clones was also low for some nonresponders. By week 6 at 0.1 to 3.0 mg/kg, blood CD4+ and CD8+ T cells had expanded clonally.

Sequenced material: CD4+ or CD8+ T cells sorted from blood, taken in a trial of the OX40 agonist ivuxolimab. The rearrangement joins TRBV7-2 to TRBJ1-1; tentative D call: TRBD1 (5 bases). The receptor was derived from an adult with an advanced solid tumor such as melanoma, head and neck, liver or kidney cancer. CDR3 loop: CASSLQGGTEAFF. CDR3 in DNA: TGTGCCAGCAGCTTACAGGGCGGCACTGAAGCTTTCTTT.